This paragraph reports one T cell receptor beta chain. This CDR3 region has 15 residues. CDR1 is MNHNS, CDR2 SASEGT, per germline. Unmatched junction bases numbered 11, after V lost 11 bases and J lost 0 bases. Sequencing used immunoSEQ multiplex PCR; TCRdb keeps in-frame clones, though not all of them. The sample has 160,000 or so clones, approximately 84% seen once. The data are from a study of cytomegalovirus exposure and HLA in healthy donors. The sequencing input was PBMCs. The clonotype comes from a man aged 25 to 40 in good health and CMV-seropositive. The chain uses TRBV6-1 and TRBJ1-2; TRBD1 aligns across 8 bases. The CDR3, as DNA: TGTGCCGGCGAGACAGGGGTAGTTACTAACTATGGCTACACCTTC. It translates to CAGETGVVTNYGYTF.